Listed below are T cell receptor beta chains from one sample, sequenced in a study of T cells in Graves' hyperthyroidism and ophthalmopathy. TCRdb used MiXCR to reprocess the multiplex PCR reads, holding one entry per CDR3 protein. The top ten hold roughly 15% of the sample, which has a few hundred thousand distinct CDR3 sequences, over 15% seen once. Sequencing was done on a sample of blood. The receptors come from a woman in her late teens or twenties with Graves' ophthalmopathy. Each CDR3 is given with its conserved first and last residue. Fields, in order: clone size, J gene, V gene, D gene, CDR3 protein, CDR3 DNA. The D gene is left open where the match is weak. Rows give clone size only sometimes, using once, few, many, or a class for an expanded clone.

-	TRBJ1-2	TRBV28	-	CASSLSFVLLDYYGYTF	TGTGCCAGCAGTTTAAGTTTTGTGCTTTTGGATTACTATGGCTACACCTTC
many	TRBJ2-7	TRBV28	TRBD1	CATHGVVRGPGSNEQYF	TGTGCCACCCACGGAGTTGTGAGGGGGCCCGGTTCCAACGAGCAGTACTTC
few	TRBJ1-1	TRBV30	-	CAWTTGGRGGMNTEAFF	TGTGCCTGGACGACCGGGGGGCGTGGGGGTATGAACACTGAAGCTTTCTTT
many	TRBJ1-2	TRBV7-2	TRBD1	CASSPDRAGPGYTF	TGTGCCAGCAGTCCTGACAGGGCGGGCCCCGGCTACACCTTC
-	TRBJ2-5	TRBV4-1	-	CAGSSRGHFETQYF	TGCGCCGGCAGCTCCCGGGGGCACTTTGAGACCCAGTACTTC
few	TRBJ1-6	TRBV28	-	CASSFRPPGSPLHF	TGTGCCAGCAGTTTTCGCCCGCCGGGTTCACCCCTCCACTTT
-	TRBJ1-6	TRBV6-1	-	CASSEASEGNSPLHF	TGTGCCAGCAGTGAAGCAAGTGAGGGCAATTCACCCCTCCACTTT
-	TRBJ2-3	TRBV6-1	-	CASRQQGLYTQYF	TGTGCCAGCAGGCAACAGGGATTATATACGCAGTATTTT
many	TRBJ1-2	TRBV12-3/TRBV12-4	-	CASSLRWAYGYTF	TGTGCCAGCAGTTTAAGGTGGGCCTATGGCTACACCTTC
many	TRBJ1-5	TRBV28	TRBD1	CASSLTGGSQPQHF	TGTGCCAGCAGTTTAACAGGGGGTAGTCAGCCCCAGCATTTT
-	TRBJ1-5	TRBV6-1	TRBD1	CASSRTGVQPQHF	TGTGCCAGCAGTCGCACAGGGGTACAGCCCCAGCATTTT
-	TRBJ1-2	TRBV4-1	TRBD1	CASSQPDRVPGYTF	TGCGCCAGCAGCCAACCGGACAGGGTCCCCGGCTACACCTTC
few	TRBJ1-2	TRBV7-9	-	CASSHREKGYGYTF	TGTGCCAGCAGTCACAGGGAAAAAGGCTATGGCTACACCTTC
-	TRBJ2-2	TRBV10-3	TRBD2	CAISRVAGTGELFF	TGTGCCATCAGTCGGGTAGCGGGGACCGGGGAGCTGTTTTTT
many	TRBJ1-1	TRBV7-9	-	CASSFGVREAFF	TGTGCCAGCAGCTTTGGTGTACGAGAAGCTTTCTTT
many	TRBJ1-2	TRBV12-3/TRBV12-4	TRBD1	CASSRDRDMGYTF	TGTGCCAGCAGTCGGGACAGGGACATGGGCTACACCTTC
-	TRBJ1-2	TRBV9	-	CASSGSTIPDYGYTF	TGTGCCAGCAGCGGCAGCACGATTCCAGATTATGGCTACACCTTC
-	TRBJ2-7	TRBV4-2	TRBD1	CASSQDYMAGGYVEQYF	TGTGCCAGCAGCCAAGACTATATGGCAGGGGGCTATGTCGAGCAGTACTTC
many	TRBJ2-3	TRBV5-1	-	CASRNRDTNTDTQYF	TGCGCCAGCAGGAACCGGGACACAAACACAGATACGCAGTATTTT
many	TRBJ1-6	TRBV30	-	CAWKYGGANSPLHF	TGTGCCTGGAAATACGGCGGGGCAAATTCACCCCTCCACTTT
many	TRBJ2-7	TRBV13	TRBD1	CASSLGQQGVRTYEQYF	TGTGCCAGCAGCTTAGGCCAACAGGGGGTAAGGACCTACGAGCAGTACTTC
-	TRBJ2-3	TRBV20-1	-	CSASPAKLADTQYF	TGCAGTGCTAGTCCGGCCAAGCTGGCAGATACGCAGTATTTT
-	TRBJ1-6	TRBV19	TRBD1	CASSGQGALGNSPLHF	TGTGCCAGTTCCGGACAGGGGGCGTTGGGTAATTCACCCCTCCACTTT
many	TRBJ2-5	TRBV7-2	-	CASSSINAGGGTQYF	TGTGCCAGCAGCTCGATAAACGCAGGGGGGGGGACCCAGTACTTC
many	TRBJ2-1	TRBV7-9	-	CAIRDGVNEQFF	TGTGCCATCCGCGACGGGGTCAATGAGCAGTTCTTC
many	TRBJ2-7	TRBV12-3/TRBV12-4	TRBD1	CASRVDRGLEQYF	TGTGCCAGCAGGGTGGACAGGGGGCTAGAGCAGTACTTC
few	TRBJ2-7	TRBV5-1	TRBD1	CASSGGGQGPYEQYF	TGCGCCAGCAGCGGGGGGGGACAGGGACCCTACGAGCAGTACTTC
-	TRBJ2-1	TRBV19	TRBD2	CASVRGGGGHEQFF	TGTGCCAGTGTAAGGGGCGGGGGAGGTCATGAGCAGTTCTTC
-	TRBJ1-2	TRBV3-1	TRBD1	CASSQDGTGLSYYGYTF	TGTGCCAGCAGCCAAGATGGGACAGGCCTCAGCTATTATGGCTACACCTTC
-	TRBJ1-5	TRBV9	-	CASSRGGEGSQPQHF	TGTGCCAGCAGCCGCGGGGGGGAAGGCAGTCAGCCCCAGCATTTT
-	TRBJ2-7	TRBV27	-	CASSLQGRYEQYF	TGTGCCAGCAGTCTTCAGGGGCGTTACGAGCAGTACTTC
many	TRBJ2-1	TRBV9	-	CASSPPFGYNEQFF	TGTGCCAGCAGCCCACCCTTTGGGTACAATGAGCAGTTCTTC
many	TRBJ2-5	TRBV3-1	-	CASSYEETQYF	TGTGCCAGCAGCTATGAAGAGACCCAGTACTTC
-	TRBJ1-5	TRBV15	-	CATSETGSNSNQPQHF	TGTGCCACCAGCGAAACAGGGTCAAATAGCAATCAGCCCCAGCATTTT
many	TRBJ1-1	TRBV12-3/TRBV12-4	TRBD1	CASSPAPTGEAFF	TGTGCCAGCAGCCCCGCTCCGACAGGGGAAGCTTTCTTT
many	TRBJ2-7	TRBV27	-	CASRLTGFGDYEQYF	TGTGCCAGCAGGTTAACAGGGTTTGGGGACTACGAGCAGTACTTC
many	TRBJ1-1	TRBV20-1	-	CSASGEVNTEAFF	TGCAGTGCTAGCGGAGAGGTGAACACTGAAGCTTTCTTT
few	TRBJ1-1	TRBV9	-	CASNEVGPTEAFF	TGTGCCAGCAACGAGGTAGGGCCCACTGAAGCTTTCTTT
few	TRBJ2-3	TRBV9	TRBD2	CASSRLSGADTQYF	TGTGCCAGCAGCCGTCTGAGCGGGGCAGATACGCAGTATTTT
many	TRBJ1-2	TRBV20-1	-	CSAPRGFGYTF	TGCAGTGCTCCGAGGGGTTTTGGCTACACCTTC
few	TRBJ1-5	TRBV15	-	CATSRDLHANQPQHF	TGTGCCACCAGCAGAGACTTACATGCCAATCAGCCCCAGCATTTT
few	TRBJ1-2	TRBV20-1	TRBD1	CSAKDRGLGYTF	TGCAGTGCGAAGGACAGGGGGCTCGGCTACACCTTC
-	TRBJ1-5	TRBV30	TRBD1	CAWSGTGGYQPQHF	TGTGCCTGGAGTGGAACAGGGGGCTATCAGCCCCAGCATTTT
many	TRBJ1-1	TRBV12-3/TRBV12-4	-	CASSPGWGGTEAFF	TGTGCCAGCAGTCCCGGCTGGGGAGGTACTGAAGCTTTCTTT
many	TRBJ1-4	TRBV5-1	-	CASSHSSGPGSEKLFF	TGCGCCAGCAGCCATTCCTCAGGACCGGGGAGTGAAAAACTGTTTTTT